These 17 T cell receptor beta chains originate from one sample sequenced in a study of T cells in localized non-small cell lung cancer. The table came from immunoSEQ multiplex PCR; TCRdb's copy has only in-frame clones and leaves some out. The data hold tens of thousands of clones, with around 80% observed a single time. The sample here was PBMCs, taken before any cancer treatment. Source of these receptors: a man aged 40-75 years with stage II squamous cell lung carcinoma.

This chain uses TRBV5-4 with TRBJ2-7; 9 bases align to TRBD2. The V gene end was trimmed by 2 bases and the J gene end by 4 bases; junction bases not matched to a gene: 13. The CDR3 covers 17 residues. Germline V gene sequence: CDR1 SGHNT, CDR2 YYREEE (reference sequence). CDR3 amino acids: CASSLGGSGRLGYEQYF. The CDR3 region has the DNA TGTGCCAGCAGCTTAGGGGGTAGCGGGAGATTAGGGTACGAGCAGTACTTC.

The J gene is TRBJ2-3, the V gene TRBV7-2; either TRBD1 or TRBD2 may fit D (5 bases each). The CDR3 is made up of 18 amino acids. CDR1 is SGHTA and CDR2 is FQGNSA in the germline V gene. V lost 1 base and J lost 2, with 19 bases in between. CDR3 DNA: TGTGCCAGCAGCTTAGGAGGTGGCTTCATGGGACCCACAGATACGCAGTATTTT. Its translation is CASSLGGGFMGPTDTQYF. Combining the CDR3 with reference TRBV7-2 and TRBJ2-3 gives the whole variable domain GAGVSQSPSNKVTEKGKDVELRCDPISGHTALYWYRQSLGQGLEFLIYFQGNSAPDKSGLPSDRFSAERTGGSVSTLTIQRTQQEDSAVYLCASSLGGGFMGPTDTQYFGPGTRLTVL.

This chain connects TRBV30 to TRBJ2-5; no firm D call. The germline gives CDR1 GTSNPN, CDR2 SVGIG (reference sequence). Trimming took off 0 bases at V and 4 bases at J, with 9 bases between the two ends. CDR3 length equals 13 residues. The chain's CDR3 is CAWSVGRGETQYF. The CDR3 nucleotides are TGTGCCTGGAGTGTCGGACGAGGAGAGACCCAGTACTTC. Based on the CDR3 plus reference TRBV30 and TRBJ2-5, the full variable domain is SQTIHQWPATLVQPVGSPLSLECTVEGTSNPNLYWYRQAAGRGLQLLFYSVGIGQISSEVPQNLSASRPQDRQFILSSKKLLLSDSGFYLCAWSVGRGETQYFGPGTRLLVL.

The V and J genes are TRBV28 and TRBJ2-6; 8 bases align to TRBD1. Germline CDR1 MDHEN, CDR2 SYDVKM. The CDR3 has 17 amino acids. V shed 2 bases and J 4 bases; nucleotides not matched to a gene: 7. The CDR3, as DNA: TGTGCCAGCAGTTTAACGACAGGGGATTCGGGGGCCAACGTCCTGACTTTC. Amino acids: CASSLTTGDSGANVLTF.

The chain employs TRBV30 and TRBJ1-3; possibly TRBD1 for D (6 bases). There are 16 residues in the CDR3. Germline V gene lookup returns CDR1 GTSNPN and CDR2 SVGIG (reference sequence). V was clipped by 0 bases and J by 8 bases, with 20 bases between them. This CDR3 is CAWSVLGLQTGDTIYF. CDR3 in DNA: TGTGCCTGGAGTGTATTAGGACTTCAGACAGGAGACACCATATATTTT.

V is TRBV19 and J is TRBJ1-4; no clear D. Germline assignment: CDR1 LNHDA and CDR2 SQIVND (reference sequence). This CDR3 has 15 amino acids. V was trimmed by 2 bases and J by 2 bases, leaving 9 bases between them. CDR3 in amino acids: CASSISSATNEKLFF. DNA of the CDR3: TGTGCCAGTAGTATAAGCTCCGCTACTAATGAAAAACTGTTTTTT.

A single count supports this clone. The chain uses TRBV5-4 and TRBJ2-7; 10 bases agree with TRBD1. The CDR3 has 14 amino acids. Germline CDR1 SGHNT, CDR2 YYREEE (reference sequence). J lost 5 bases, V lost 6 bases, and 8 bases had no gene match. CDR3 region: CASIPGQGSHEQYF. In DNA form, the CDR3 reads TGTGCCAGCATCCCGGGACAGGGGTCCCACGAGCAGTACTTC.

The rearrangement joins TRBV30 to TRBJ1-1; D not certain. Germline CDR1 is GTSNPN and CDR2 is SVGIG (reference sequence). This CDR3 is built from 11 residues. V lost 2 bases and J lost 2, with 3 bases in between. This CDR3 is CAWSYNTEAFF. Here the CDR3 DNA reads TGTGCCTGGAGTTATAACACTGAAGCTTTCTTT.

The V gene is TRBV7-9, the J gene TRBJ2-3, with a weak D call TRBD2 (6 bases). The length of the CDR3 is 15 residues. V was pared by 5 bases and J by 3 bases, with 15 bases between. Germline-derived CDR1 and CDR2 are SEHNR and FQNEAQ (reference sequence). The CDR3 nucleotides are TGTGCCAGCAGCCCGGGCACTAGCCGGACAGATACGCAGTATTTT. It encodes CASSPGTSRTDTQYF.

The chain joins TRBV7-3 to TRBJ1-1; D is unclear. V was clipped by 2 bases and J by 3 bases, with 7 bases between them. CDR3 length: 13 residues. In germline, CDR1 is SGHTA, CDR2 FQGTGA. The CDR3 sequence: CASSLHIDTEAFF. CDR3 in DNA: TGTGCCAGCAGCTTACATATCGACACTGAAGCTTTCTTT.

The J gene is TRBJ2-2, the V gene TRBV4-1, with TRBD2 as a possible D gene (7 bases). The ends were cut back, 4 bases at V and 6 bases at J, with 15 bases in the middle. Per germline, CDR1 MGHRA and CDR2 YSYEKL. CDR3 size: 15 residues. CDR3 sequence reads: CASSPLGGASGELFF. In DNA form, the CDR3 reads TGCGCCAGCAGCCCCTTAGGGGGGGCTTCCGGGGAGCTGTTTTTT.

In this sample, this clone turned up many times. The rearrangement joins TRBV4-1 to TRBJ1-2; the D is unclear. Germline CDR1 reads MGHRA; CDR2 reads YSYEKL. CDR3 size: 14 residues. The ends were cut back, 1 base at V and 8 bases at J, with 14 bases in the middle. The DNA of the CDR3 is TGCGCCAGCAGCCAAGGACACTTACTAACGGGCTACACCTTC. Translation gives CASSQGHLLTGYTF.

The chain joins TRBV2 to TRBJ1-1; D is possibly TRBD1 (5 bases). Germline CDR1 and CDR2: SNHLY and FYNNEI. Deletions cut 4 bases from V and 5 bases from J, with 14 bases between. There are 14 residues in the CDR3. The CDR3, as DNA: TGTGCCAGCAGTGGCTCCACAGGAGGGACTGAAGCTTTCTTT. Its protein is CASSGSTGGTEAFF.

V usage is TRBV19 and J usage is TRBJ2-1; D uncertain. This CDR3 is 13 amino acids long. V lost 5 bases, J lost 3 bases, and 8 bases lay in between. Germline loops: CDR1 LNHDA, CDR2 SQIVND (reference sequence). CDR3 sequence (DNA): TGTGCCAGTAGTTCTCAGGTCTACAATGAGCAGTTCTTC. It specifies CASSSQVYNEQFF.

The chain recombines TRBV7-9 with TRBJ2-7, with TRBD1 identical over 9 bases. The germline V gene has CDR1 SEHNR and CDR2 FQNEAQ (reference sequence). The CDR3 sequence is 17 residues long. V shed 4 bases, J shed 6 bases, and the junction held 16 bases outside the gene matches. The CDR3 is CASSYNRDRASEAEQYF. CDR3 nucleotide sequence: TGTGCCAGCAGCTATAACCGGGACAGGGCGTCTGAGGCCGAGCAGTACTTC.

V is TRBV21-1 and J is TRBJ1-5; the D call of TRBD1 is as the table states it, not checked on the DNA. TRBV21-1 is shown as a pseudogene. The CDR3 has 15 residues. The CDR3 DNA follows: TGTGCCAGCAGCACCCGACAGCACGGCAATCAGCCCCAGCATTTT. This gives the protein CASSTRQHGNQPQHF.

The V call is TRBV6-6, the J call TRBJ2-2, with 9 bases matching TRBD1. The CDR3 is made up of 13 amino acids. Germline V gives CDR1 MNHNY, CDR2 SVGAGI (reference sequence). Losses at the gene ends were 6 bases for V and 4 bases for J; bases not matched to a gene: 0. The CDR3 sequence: CASRQGATGELFF. The DNA of the CDR3 is TGTGCCAGCAGACAGGGGGCCACCGGGGAGCTGTTTTTT.